The source of this T cell receptor (beta chain) is a study of T cells in Graves' hyperthyroidism and ophthalmopathy. CDR3 length: 16 amino acids. The V gene end was trimmed by 3 bases and the J gene end by 5 bases; junction bases not matched to a gene: 5. From germline, CDR1 is SGHKS and CDR2 YYEKEE (reference sequence). This clonotype has ten or more counts. What it recognizes is unknown. Findings of the study overall: Appearing also in blood were most of the thyroid clonotypes expanded above 0.001.

Template material for amplifying TCR beta CDR3 regions consisted of RNA transcripts. The TCR CDR3 first-round RT-PCR relied on the HTBI primer set. Using its own MiXCR run on the multiplex PCR reads, TCRdb lists one record per CDR3 protein. This table has hundreds of thousands of distinct CDR3 sequences, 16% appearing once. Graves' hyperthyroidism was deemed stable given no ophthalmopathy progression within 18 months. Pregnant or lactating patients were excluded, as were those with uncontrolled infection or other autoimmune disease. The diagnoses drew upon clinical symptoms, serum thyroxine and TRAb, thyroid ultrasound and orbital computed tomography.

The chain combines TRBV5-5 with TRBJ2-5; 15 bases map to TRBD2. Sequencing was performed on blood. The source of this sequence is a woman under 30 with Graves' hyperthyroidism. DNA for the CDR3: TGTGCCAGCAGCTGGGGACTAGCGGGGGGAGGGGAGACCCAGTACTTC. It is translated as CASSWGLAGGGETQYF. Looking up the rest from reference TRBV5-5 and TRBJ2-5 gives the full variable domain: DAGVTQSPTHLIKTRGQQVTLRCSPISGHKSVSWYQQVLGQGPQFIFQYYEKEERGRGNFPDRFSARQFPNYSSELNVNALLLGDSALYLCASSWGLAGGGETQYFGPGTRLLVL.